These 3 T cell receptor beta chains share one sample of origin, sequenced in a study of blood T cell repertoires in COVID-19. The method was immunoSEQ multiplex PCR; TCRdb's version includes in-frame clones alone and lacks a portion of them. The data show about 68,000 clones, 88% seen once. The specimen sequenced was peripheral blood. The receptors were sampled from a human donor in a cohort sampled during active COVID-19.

V usage is TRBV5-1 and J usage is TRBJ2-7, with a tentative D call TRBD1 (6 bases). This CDR3 spans 14 amino acids. The germline V and J ends were trimmed by 4 bases and 4 bases, with 15 bases remaining between them. Germline CDR1 SGHRS, CDR2 YFSETQ. CDR3 sequence reads: CASSLTGLLYEQYF. CDR3 bases: TGCGCCAGCAGCCTGACAGGATTACTGTACGAGCAGTACTTC. Filled out from reference TRBV5-1 and TRBJ2-7, the complete variable domain reads KAGVTQTPRYLIKTRGQQVTLSCSPISGHRSVSWYQQTPGQGLQFLFEYFSETQRNKGNFPGRFSGRQFSNSRSEMNVSTLELGDSALYLCASSLTGLLYEQYFGPGTRLTVT.

The V and J genes are TRBV12-5 and TRBJ1-5, with 10 bases that match TRBD1. The ends lost 7 bases at V and 7 bases at J; junction bases unmatched: 10. This CDR3 contains 15 residues. The V gene's germline CDR1 is LGHNT and CDR2 FRNRAP. DNA of the CDR3: TGTGCTAGTGCCGCGACAGGGGGCCAGGCCCAGCCCCAGCATTTT. It codes for CASAATGGQAQPQHF.

V and J are TRBV7-3 and TRBJ2-6; D ambiguous. The V end lost 1 base, the J end lost 3 bases, and 7 bases lay between the germline ends. This CDR3 contains 15 residues. CDR1 SGHTA and CDR2 FQGTGA come from the germline V gene. The CDR3 sequence: CASSLSGSGANVLTF. Here the CDR3 DNA reads TGTGCCAGCAGCTTAAGTGGTAGTGGGGCCAACGTCCTGACTTTC.